The entry below describes one TCR beta chain. Its antigen is not identified. Methods described previously, with TCR primers listed, were used for bulk TCR libraries. MiXCR, applied by TCRdb to the PCR reads, yields one record per CDR3 protein. Of roughly 320,000 distinct CDR3 sequences listed, about a quarter are singletons. The sample is drawn from a study of molecular identifiers for immune sequencing clone quantification. Regarding the study as a whole: Detecting spiked Jurkat TCR RNA from one cell among some 990,000 naive cells was reportedly possible.

Naive CD8 T cells were picked out by sorting for CD8+CD4-CCR7+CD45RA+. This receptor was obtained from a human donor in good health. Some libraries in this study had Jurkat cell RNA spiked in. The material sequenced was naive CD8+ T cells from blood, with Jurkat cell RNA spiked in. Subset specified: FACS-sorted CD8+CD4-CCR7+CD45RA+ naive T cells.

CDR3 amino acids: CASSYGGRTTDTQYF. CDR3 DNA sequence: TGTGCCAGCAGCTACGGGGGGCGAACCACAGATACGCAGTATTTT. The chain uses TRBV6-5 and TRBJ2-3; perhaps TRBD2 as D (7 bases). The CDR3 spans 15 residues. With 6 bases removed from V and 2 bases from J, the gap between germline ends came to 15 bases. Germline V lookup: CDR1 MNHEY, CDR2 SVGAGI.